The 5 T cell receptor beta chains given below trace back to one sample, sequenced in a study of T cell changes during pregnancy in multiple sclerosis. Only in-frame clones appear in the TCRdb table, and some are missing; sequencing was by immunoSEQ multiplex PCR. The sample has tens of thousands of clones; approximately 94% are singletons. The material sequenced was CD8+ T cells from peripheral blood mononuclear cells, taken after pregnancy. The receptors were gathered from a female donor with multiple sclerosis, enrolled in a pregnancy study.

The genes are TRBV5-1 and TRBJ2-7; TRBD2 matches 10 bases. The CDR3 is 15 amino acids. The V segment lost 1 base and the J segment 4 bases; nucleotides outside the gene matches: 5. Germline V gives CDR1 SGHRS, CDR2 YFSETQ. CDR3 nucleotide sequence: TGCGCCAGCAGCTTGTCCAGCGGGAGGGCTTACGAGCAGTACTTC. The encoded protein is CASSLSSGRAYEQYF.

In DNA, the CDR3 is TGTGCCAGCAGTTTACAAAGCGGGGGCACCGGGGAGCTGTTTTTT. It encodes CASSLQSGGTGELFF. The chain has TRBV27 and TRBJ2-2, with TRBD2 matching 8 bases. Germline V CDR1 and CDR2: MNHEY, SMNVEV (reference sequence). The length of the CDR3 is 15 residues. J was trimmed by 4 bases and V by 2 bases; bases with no gene match: 3.

The chain uses TRBV5-6 and TRBJ2-1; tentatively, D is TRBD1 (6 bases). The germline V gene encodes CDR1 SGHDT and CDR2 YYEEEE. The CDR3 is made up of 16 amino acids. V lost 1 base to trimming and J lost 0 bases, with 11 bases between them. The CDR3 region is CASSLRTAGSYNEQFF. The CDR3 DNA follows: TGTGCCAGCAGCTTGAGGACAGCTGGCTCCTACAATGAGCAGTTCTTC.

J is TRBJ2-7 and V is TRBV2; 7 nucleotides align to TRBD2. V gave up 8 bases and J gave up 1 base; unmatched junction bases: 5. CDR3 size: 13 residues. Germline CDR1 reads SNHLY; CDR2 reads FYNNEI. The CDR3 DNA follows: TGTGCCAGCGGACTAGGGCTTTCCTACGAGCAGTACTTC. The encoded protein is CASGLGLSYEQYF. The variable domain in full, completed from reference TRBV2 and TRBJ2-7, reads EPEVTQTPSHQVTQMGQEVILRCVPISNHLYFYWYRQILGQKVEFLVSFYNNEISEKSEIFDDQFSVERPDGSNFTLKIRSTKLEDSAMYFCASGLGLSYEQYFGPGTRLTVT.

The chain uses TRBV2 and TRBJ1-2, with a possible D match to TRBD1 (6 bases). This CDR3 spans 11 amino acids. Germline V gene sequence: CDR1 SNHLY, CDR2 FYNNEI. V dropped 4 bases and J dropped 6 bases, with 6 bases sitting between them. This CDR3 reads CASSAGDGYTF. The CDR3, as DNA: TGTGCCAGCAGTGCAGGGGATGGCTACACCTTC.